Listed below are T cell receptor beta chains from one sample, sequenced in a study of cytomegalovirus exposure and HLA in healthy donors. The data were produced by immunoSEQ multiplex PCR, yet TCRdb's version contains in-frame clones alone and is incomplete. The sample lists roughly 150,000 clones; about 64% were seen once. Sequenced: PBMCs. These receptors originate from a man aged 55 to 69 in good health and CMV-seronegative. Both conserved end residues are part of each CDR3. D genes are given only for firm matches. The size of a clone is reported for some rows only, either as once, few or many, or as a class for expanded clones.

size | J | V | length | D | DNA | CDR3
once | TRBJ2-5 | TRBV6-5 | 12 | TRBD1 | TGTGCCAGCAGCAGAACAGGGGCCCCTCAGAACTTC | CASSRTGAPQNF
. | TRBJ1-3 | TRBV30 | 14 | . | TGTGCCTGGACGGGGGGTTGGTCTGGAAACACCATATATTTT | CAWTGGWSGNTIYF
. | TRBJ2-1 | TRBV5-1 | 16 | TRBD2 | TGCGCCAGCAGCTTGGCCAGGACTAGCGGGAACAATGAGCAGTTCTTC | CASSLARTSGNNEQFF
. | TRBJ1-4 | TRBV5-1 | 17 | TRBD1 | TGCGCCAGCAGCCCCCCGCTGGGACAGCCTCTAAATGAAAAACTGTTTTTT | CASSPPLGQPLNEKLFF
. | TRBJ2-7 | TRBV19 | 16 | . | TGTGCCAGTAGTATAGGTCGGCAGGGTGGTGTCTACGAGCAGTACTTC | CASSIGRQGGVYEQYF
. | TRBJ1-1 | TRBV6-6 | 15 | . | TGTGCCACCGGAGGGCAGGGATCCATGAACACTGAAGCTTTCTTT | CATGGQGSMNTEAFF
few | TRBJ1-2 | TRBV11-2 | 15 | TRBD1 | TGTGCCAGCAGCGCAATCAGGGGGCGCGGGAAGGGCTACACCTTC | CASSAIRGRGKGYTF
. | TRBJ2-7 | TRBV6-5 | 12 | TRBD2 | TGTGCCGTGAGCGGGAGTGGTAACGAGCAGTACTTC | CAVSGSGNEQYF
. | TRBJ2-5 | TRBV6-5 | 14 | . | TGTGCCAGCAGATCTACAGGGAGGGGAGAGACCCAGTACTTC | CASRSTGRGETQYF
few | TRBJ2-5 | TRBV7-6 | 16 | TRBD1 | TGTGCCAGCAGCGCCTTGAGGGGGCGGATAGGGGAGACCCAGTACTTC | CASSALRGRIGETQYF
once | TRBJ1-5 | TRBV6-6 | 13 | . | TGTGCCAGCAGCGCCCCAGGAAGTCAGCCCCAGCATTTT | CASSAPGSQPQHF
few | TRBJ2-2 | TRBV5-1 | 14 | . | TGCGCCAGCAGCTTGTTGAGAGCGACCGGGGAGCTGTTTTTT | CASSLLRATGELFF
once | TRBJ1-3 | TRBV5-6 | 17 | TRBD1 | TGTGCCAGCAGCTTCACAGGGGGCCATTACTCTGGAAACACCATATATTTT | CASSFTGGHYSGNTIYF
. | TRBJ2-2 | TRBV2 | 15 | TRBD2 | TGTGCCAGCGGGCGGCTAGCGGGCGTTACCGGGGAGCTGTTTTTT | CASGRLAGVTGELFF
. | TRBJ2-1 | TRBV5-1 | 16 | . | TGCGCCAGCAGCTTCACGAAATCCAGCTCCTACAATGAGCAGTTCTTC | CASSFTKSSSYNEQFF
. | TRBJ1-2 | TRBV19 | 13 | . | TGTGCCAGTAGTATATCGGGGGGTGATGGCTACACCTTC | CASSISGGDGYTF
. | TRBJ1-6 | TRBV28 | 14 | . | TGTGCCAGCAGTTCCGGGGGGCTTAATTCACCCCTCCACTTT | CASSSGGLNSPLHF
. | TRBJ2-2 | TRBV5-1 | 15 | . | TGCGCCAGCAGCTTCGAGGTCAGAGCATCCGGGGAGCTATTTTTT | CASSFEVRASGELFF
few | TRBJ2-6 | TRBV27 | 13 | . | TGTGCCAGCTTCGGCTCTGGGGCCAACGTCCTGACTTTC | CASFGSGANVLTF
once | TRBJ2-3 | TRBV30 | 11 | . | TGTGCCTGGAGTGTTCTGGATACGCAGTATTTT | CAWSVLDTQYF
. | TRBJ2-7 | TRBV9 | 14 | TRBD1 | TGTGCCAGCAGCCCGCGGACAGGGTCCTACGAGCAGTACTTC | CASSPRTGSYEQYF
few | TRBJ1-4 | TRBV5-4 | 17 | . | TGTGCCAGCAGCCACCAGACAGGCCCTGCAACTAATGAAAAACTGTTTTTT | CASSHQTGPATNEKLFF
. | TRBJ2-5 | TRBV27 | 17 | . | TGTGCCAGCAGTTTAGTAAGGGCAGGGCTTATGCAAGAGACCCAGTACTTC | CASSLVRAGLMQETQYF
once | TRBJ2-3 | TRBV27 | 14 | . | TGTGCCAGCAGTTTCCACAGGGTCACAGATACGCAGTATTTT | CASSFHRVTDTQYF
. | TRBJ2-1 | TRBV29-1 | 16 | TRBD2 | TGCAGCGTTGAAGGGGCGGCGGGAGCGGGGAACAATGAGCAGTTCTTC | CSVEGAAGAGNNEQFF
. | TRBJ2-5 | TRBV7-9 | 15 | TRBD2 | TGTGCCAGCAGCCTCTCTGCGGGAGGCCAAGAGACCCAGTACTTC | CASSLSAGGQETQYF
few | TRBJ2-7 | TRBV9 | 16 | TRBD2 | TGTGCCAGCAGCCCCGACCCCCTAGCGGGAGGGAACCCGCAGTACTTC | CASSPDPLAGGNPQYF
few | TRBJ2-4 | TRBV5-4 | 15 | TRBD1 | TGTGCCAGCAGCGATAGGGGGCCGGGGCGTGACATTCAGTACTTC | CASSDRGPGRDIQYF
few | TRBJ2-2 | TRBV5-1 | 16 | TRBD2 | TGCGCCAGCAGCTTGGTGACTAGCGATAACGCCGGGGAGCTGTTTTTT | CASSLVTSDNAGELFF
few | TRBJ2-5 | TRBV27 | 13 | . | TGTGCCAGCAGTTTCCTCCCTCCGGAGACCCAGTACTTC | CASSFLPPETQYF
. | TRBJ1-1 | TRBV7-3 | 15 | TRBD1 | TGTGCCAGCAGCCCCATGGGACAGTCGAACACTGAAGCTTTCTTT | CASSPMGQSNTEAFF
. | TRBJ1-3 | TRBV6-5 | 15 | TRBD1 | TGTGCCAGCAGTTGGGACAGGAGCTCTGGAAACACCATATATTTT | CASSWDRSSGNTIYF
. | TRBJ2-1 | TRBV28 | 13 | TRBD1 | TGTGCCAGCACGGGACAGGGCTACAATGAGCAGTTCTTC | CASTGQGYNEQFF
. | TRBJ2-7 | TRBV30 | 13 | . | TGTGCCTGGAGCGTATTGGGAGTGAGCGAGCAGTACTTC | CAWSVLGVSEQYF
. | TRBJ1-3 | TRBV9 | 14 | . | TGTGCCAGCAGCGTAGGTAACGGTTTAGACACCATATATTTT | CASSVGNGLDTIYF
. | TRBJ1-6 | TRBV7-6 | 14 | TRBD1 | TGTGCCAGCACTAGGGACAGGGGTAATTCACCCCTCCACTTT | CASTRDRGNSPLHF
. | TRBJ1-1 | TRBV27 | 15 | TRBD1 | TGTGCCAGCAGTTTATCCGGGACAGGGATCACTGAAGCTTTCTTT | CASSLSGTGITEAFF
once | TRBJ1-4 | TRBV2 | 16 | TRBD1 | TGTGCCAGCAGCCTGGGGCCGGCAGGGGGTAATGAAAAACTGTTTTTT | CASSLGPAGGNEKLFF
. | TRBJ1-2 | TRBV30 | 11 | . | TGTGCCTGGAGTGCGTTCTATGGCTACACCTTC | CAWSAFYGYTF
. | TRBJ1-5 | TRBV6-5 | 14 | . | TGTGCCAGCTCCGGGTCGTCCGGCAATCAGCCCCAGCATTTT | CASSGSSGNQPQHF